The entry that follows covers one T cell receptor beta chain sequence. In germline, CDR1 is SGHTA, CDR2 FQGNSA. V dropped 0 bases and J dropped 6; count of bases not matched to a gene: 5. The CDR3 sequence is 15 residues long. Data came from immunoSEQ multiplex PCR; TCRdb stores just in-frame clones and leaves some out. Among about 130,000 clones listed, roughly 91% were seen once. The record originates from a study of blood T cell repertoires in COVID-19. Turning to the study itself: Acute and convalescent COVID-19 samples came from the United States, Italy and Spain.

J is TRBJ2-1 and V is TRBV7-2; 7 positions agree with TRBD2. The sequence came from a man in his fifties or sixties with active or convalescent COVID-19. The sequenced material came from peripheral blood. CDR3 residues: CASSLAALAANEQFF. The CDR3, as DNA: TGTGCCAGCAGCTTAGCAGCGCTAGCGGCCAATGAGCAGTTCTTC. Complete variable domain (other parts from reference TRBV7-2 and TRBJ2-1): GAGVSQSPSNKVTEKGKDVELRCDPISGHTALYWYRQSLGQGLEFLIYFQGNSAPDKSGLPSDRFSAERTGGSVSTLTIQRTQQEDSAVYLCASSLAALAANEQFFGPGTRLTVL.